These 29 T cell receptor beta chains were all obtained from the same sample, sequenced in a study of blood T cell repertoires in COVID-19. Profiled with immunoSEQ multiplex PCR; TCRdb holds only in-frame clones, not every one. This sample has 200,000 to 250,000 clones, with about four fifths found just once. Sequenced: PBMCs or T cells enriched from blood (not recorded which). These receptors all stem from a woman aged 55-69 years who had recovered from COVID-19.

The chain is built from TRBV9 and TRBJ2-1, with D unclear. V lost 0 bases, J lost 5 bases, and 15 bases lay in between. CDR1 and CDR2 (germline): SGDLS, YYNGEE. The CDR3 loop spans 16 amino acids. The CDR3 sequence is CASSVGLDSYDNEQFF. The CDR3 nucleotides are TGTGCCAGCAGCGTAGGACTCGACTCCTACGACAATGAGCAGTTCTTC. Full variable domain (outside the CDR3, taken from reference TRBV9 and TRBJ2-1): DSGVTQTPKHLITATGQRVTLRCSPRSGDLSVYWYQQSLDQGLQFLIQYYNGEERAKGNILERFSAQQFPDLHSELNLSSLELGDSALYFCASSVGLDSYDNEQFFGPGTRLTVL.

The V call is TRBV2, the J call TRBJ1-1; maybe TRBD1 (5 bases). V lost 8 bases, J lost 8 bases, and 9 bases lay in between. Germline-derived CDR1 and CDR2 are SNHLY and FYNNEI. There are 10 residues in the CDR3. The CDR3 loop reads CASGAGEAFF. In DNA, the CDR3 is TGTGCCAGCGGGGCAGGGGAAGCTTTCTTT.

The chain carries TRBV27 and TRBJ1-5, with D possibly being TRBD1 (5 bases). Germline loops: CDR1 MNHEY, CDR2 SMNVEV (reference sequence). V gave up 2 bases and J gave up 4 bases, with 9 bases separating them. The CDR3 contains 14 residues. The CDR3 sequence is CASSLKTANQPQHF. The CDR3, as DNA: TGTGCCAGCAGTTTAAAGACAGCGAATCAGCCCCAGCATTTT.

The V call is TRBV11-1, the J call TRBJ2-2; D call uncertain. V was pared by 3 bases and J by 4 bases, with 9 bases between. Germline loops: CDR1 SGHAT, CDR2 FQDESV (reference sequence). The CDR3 is 14 amino acids. CDR3 sequence: CASSFSGGTGELFF. The DNA of the CDR3 is TGTGCCAGCAGCTTCAGTGGCGGCACCGGGGAGCTGTTTTTT.

The chain employs TRBV12-3 or TRBV12-4 and TRBJ2-5; tentative D call: TRBD2 (6 bases). Trimming took off 3 bases at V and 1 base at J, with 6 bases between the two ends. This CDR3 contains 13 residues. The CDR3: CASSFGGQETQYF. As DNA, the CDR3 is TGTGCCAGCAGTTTCGGGGGCCAAGAGACCCAGTACTTC.

The chain employs TRBV2 and TRBJ2-3, with D possibly matching TRBD2 (6 bases). Germline CDR1 SNHLY, CDR2 FYNNEI. The CDR3 consists of 15 residues. The germline V and J ends were trimmed by 6 bases and 6 bases, with 19 bases remaining between them. The CDR3 bases are TGTGCCAGCAGCGCGAGGACTACCCGGGCCGATACGCAGTATTTT. It yields the protein CASSARTTRADTQYF.

V gene TRBV6-5 combines with J gene TRBJ2-7; D not resolved. CDR1 is MNHEY and CDR2 is SVGAGI in the germline V gene. The CDR3 contains 16 residues. V was cut by 0 bases and J by 1 base, with 13 bases left in between. This CDR3 is CASSYSMGPESYEQYF. CDR3 DNA sequence: TGTGCCAGCAGTTACTCGATGGGCCCAGAGTCCTACGAGCAGTACTTC.

This sequence joins TRBV5-6 and TRBJ1-6; a weak D match, TRBD1 (5 bases). CDR3 size: 16 residues. Germline loops: CDR1 SGHDT, CDR2 YYEEEE. Trimming shortened V by 3 bases and J by 5 bases, and 15 bases separated the two germline ends. The CDR3 nucleotides read TGTGCCAGCAGCTGGAGGGTGGAAGGGGATAATTCACCCCTCCACTTT. Amino acids: CASSWRVEGDNSPLHF. The full variable domain, its missing parts supplied by reference TRBV5-6 and TRBJ1-6, is DAGVTQSPTHLIKTRGQQVTLRCSPKSGHDTVSWYQQALGQGPQFIFQYYEEEERQRGNFPDRFSGHQFPNYSSELNVNALLLGDSALYLCASSWRVEGDNSPLHFGNGTRLTVT.

The CDR3: CASSPGTGENTIYF. Here the CDR3 DNA reads TGCGCCAGCTCCCCCGGGACAGGGGAAAACACCATATATTTT. The rearrangement uses TRBV10-2 and TRBJ1-3; TRBD1 aligns across 10 bases. The CDR3 runs 14 residues. The V and J ends lost 8 bases and 6 bases, in that order; junction bases with no gene match: 7. Germline values: CDR1 WSHSY, CDR2 SAAADI.

The chain links TRBV6-2 or TRBV6-3 to TRBJ2-3, with TRBD2 matching 9 bases. There are 20 residues in the CDR3. Germline CDR1 and CDR2: MNHEY and SVGEGT. V shed 0 bases, J shed 5 bases, and the junction held 18 bases outside the gene matches. The CDR3 here is CASSYSSLASGRIEEDTQYF. CDR3 nucleotides: TGTGCCAGCAGTTACTCAAGCCTCGCGAGCGGGAGGATTGAGGAAGATACGCAGTATTTT.

This clone was found many times. This rearrangement joins TRBV5-6 to TRBJ1-1; no reliable D call. CDR1 is SGHDT, CDR2 YYEEEE, per germline. V was trimmed by 2 bases and J by 3 bases, leaving 14 bases between them. The CDR3 spans 15 residues. The chain's CDR3 is CASSFGEGVYTEAFF. CDR3 DNA: TGTGCCAGCAGCTTTGGTGAGGGAGTATACACTGAAGCTTTCTTT.

The V call is TRBV7-2, the J call TRBJ1-2; no reliable D call. Germline V CDR1 and CDR2: SGHTA, FQGNSA. The V end was cut by 2 bases, the J end by 6 bases, with 13 bases between. CDR3 length equals 14 residues. CDR3 in amino acids: CASSLRTPVDGYTF. The CDR3 DNA reads TGTGCCAGCAGCTTAAGAACCCCGGTCGATGGCTACACCTTC.

The genes are TRBV5-5 and TRBJ2-5, with 7 bases identical to TRBD1. The V gene's germline CDR1 is SGHKS and CDR2 YYEKEE (reference sequence). The CDR3 is 14 amino acids. The J segment lost 7 bases and the V segment lost 3 bases, leaving 9 bases of the junction unmatched. The CDR3 sequence is CASSSRTGFGTQYF. In DNA, the CDR3 is TGTGCCAGCAGCTCCCGGACAGGATTTGGGACCCAGTACTTC. The whole variable domain, filled in from reference TRBV5-5 and TRBJ2-5, reads DAGVTQSPTHLIKTRGQQVTLRCSPISGHKSVSWYQQVLGQGPQFIFQYYEKEERGRGNFPDRFSARQFPNYSSELNVNALLLGDSALYLCASSSRTGFGTQYFGPGTRLLVL.

The CDR3 bases are TGTGCCAGCTCACCGAACGAGGACAGTTACTACGAGCAGTACTTC. Translation: CASSPNEDSYYEQYF. V gene TRBV18 combines with J gene TRBJ2-7; D may be TRBD1 (6 bases). V lost 3 bases to trimming and J lost 3 bases, with 15 bases between them. Germline CDR1 reads KGHSH; CDR2 reads LQKENI. This CDR3 is 15 amino acids long.

This clone was recorded a few times. This chain joins TRBV3-1 (or the pseudogene TRBV3-2) and TRBJ2-3; 10 nucleotides match TRBD1. The junction had 3 bases not matched to a gene; V was cut back by 3 bases and J by 3 bases. CDR1 and CDR2 (germline): LGHDT, YNNKEL (reference sequence). The CDR3 has 15 amino acids. CDR3 protein: CASSQGQGFTDTQYF. CDR3 in DNA: TGTGCCAGCAGCCAGGGACAGGGGTTTACAGATACGCAGTATTTT.

This clone was observed a few times. The chain links TRBV15 to TRBJ1-4; D is undetermined. V gave up 4 bases and J gave up 0 bases, with 15 bases separating them. This CDR3 is 17 amino acids long. Germline V lookup: CDR1 LNHNV, CDR2 YYDKDF (reference sequence). The CDR3 nucleotides read TGTGCCACCAGCAAGGTGAGACCGACTGCAACTAATGAAAAACTGTTTTTT. Its protein product is CATSKVRPTATNEKLFF.

The rearrangement joins TRBV3-1 (or the pseudogene TRBV3-2) to TRBJ1-3; no reliable D call. CDR1 LGHDT and CDR2 YNNKEL come from the germline V gene (reference sequence). The V and J ends lost 0 bases and 0 bases respectively, with 6 bases between them. This CDR3 region has 15 residues. The CDR3 region is CASSQDLYSGNTIYF. The DNA of the CDR3 is TGTGCCAGCAGCCAAGATTTGTACTCTGGAAACACCATATATTTT.

The table lists this clone with a count of one. The DNA for the CDR3 is TGTGCCAGTAGTATCGGGAGAAAACTGTTTTTT. It translates to CASSIGRKLFF. The chain uses TRBV19 and TRBJ1-4, with no clear D. From germline, CDR1 is LNHDA and CDR2 SQIVND (reference sequence). Trimming removed 3 bases from V and 10 bases from J, with 6 bases in between. This CDR3 is 11 amino acids long.

The chain couples TRBV11-2 to TRBJ1-6; the match to TRBD1 covers 7 bases. CDR3 length equals 13 residues. CDR1 is SGHAT and CDR2 is FQNNGV in the germline V gene. The J segment lost 9 bases and the V segment lost 7 bases, leaving 6 bases of the junction unmatched. The CDR3 spells CASIGGGGSPLHF. The CDR3 DNA follows: TGTGCCAGCATAGGAGGGGGCGGTTCACCCCTCCACTTT.

This rearrangement joins TRBV29-1 to TRBJ1-3; D is ambiguous. The ends were cut back, 1 base at V and 0 bases at J, with 10 bases in the middle. The CDR3 is 15 residues long. Per germline, CDR1 SQVTM and CDR2 ANQGSEA. The CDR3 spells CSVEGAGNSGNTIYF. CDR3 in DNA: TGCAGCGTTGAAGGGGCGGGGAACTCTGGAAACACCATATATTTT.

This chain uses TRBV10-3 with TRBJ2-2, with D maybe TRBD2 (5 bases). Germline V gene sequence: CDR1 ENHRY, CDR2 SYGVKD. The ends were cut back, 2 bases at V and 5 bases at J, with 9 bases in the middle. The CDR3 totals 14 residues. CDR3 nucleotides: TGTGCCATCAGTGAGGCGAGGGAGACCGGGGAGCTGTTTTTT. Amino acid sequence: CAISEARETGELFF.

The V and J genes are TRBV2 and TRBJ2-1; 9 positions agree with TRBD2. Trimming cost V 7 bases and J 2 bases; bases outside gene matches: 15. The CDR3 spans 18 residues. Germline V gene lookup returns CDR1 SNHLY and CDR2 FYNNEI. CDR3 nucleotides: TGTGCCAGCAAGGGGGAGTTAGCGGGAGCAGGAACCTACAATGAGCAGTTCTTC. This gives the protein CASKGELAGAGTYNEQFF. Filled out from reference TRBV2 and TRBJ2-1, the complete variable domain reads EPEVTQTPSHQVTQMGQEVILRCVPISNHLYFYWYRQILGQKVEFLVSFYNNEISEKSEIFDDQFSVERPDGSNFTLKIRSTKLEDSAMYFCASKGELAGAGTYNEQFFGPGTRLTVL.

The CDR3 sequence: CASSLGGGQYNEQFF. CDR3 nucleotide sequence: TGTGCCAGCAGCTTAGGAGGGGGCCAGTACAATGAGCAGTTCTTC. The chain combines TRBV7-3 with TRBJ2-1; D may be TRBD1 (7 bases). Trimming stripped 2 bases from V and 4 bases from J, with 12 bases between. The CDR3 covers 15 residues. Germline V gives CDR1 SGHTA, CDR2 FQGTGA. Full variable domain (outside the CDR3, taken from reference TRBV7-3 and TRBJ2-1): GAGVSQTPSNKVTEKGKYVELRCDPISGHTALYWYRQSLGQGPEFLIYFQGTGAADDSGLPNDRFFAVRPEGSVSTLKIQRTERGDSAVYLCASSLGGGQYNEQFFGPGTRLTVL.

V gene TRBV7-9 combines with J gene TRBJ1-2, with D possibly matching TRBD1 (6 bases). The V end lost 1 base, the J end lost 0 bases, and 15 bases lay between the germline ends. The CDR3 covers 17 residues. The germline gives CDR1 SEHNR, CDR2 FQNEAQ (reference sequence). The CDR3 sequence: CASSLVQGGRANYGYTF. The CDR3 DNA reads as TGTGCCAGCAGCTTAGTACAGGGTGGGAGAGCTAACTATGGCTACACCTTC. The full variable domain, with the rest looked up from reference TRBV7-9 and TRBJ1-2, is DTGVSQNPRHKITKRGQNVTFRCDPISEHNRLYWYRQTLGQGPEFLTYFQNEAQLEKSRLLSDRFSAERPKGSFSTLEIQRTEQGDSAMYLCASSLVQGGRANYGYTFGSGTRLTVV.

Only one count was recorded for this clone. This rearrangement joins TRBV5-1 to TRBJ2-7; 7 positions match TRBD2. The CDR3 length is 14 residues. J was trimmed by 7 bases and V by 1 base; bases with no gene match: 8. Germline V gene lookup returns CDR1 SGHRS and CDR2 YFSETQ. CDR3 residues: CASSLLSGTGEQYF. For the CDR3, the DNA is TGCGCCAGCAGCTTGCTGAGCGGGACGGGTGAGCAGTACTTC. The variable domain in full, with the rest retrieved from reference TRBV5-1 and TRBJ2-7, is KAGVTQTPRYLIKTRGQQVTLSCSPISGHRSVSWYQQTPGQGLQFLFEYFSETQRNKGNFPGRFSGRQFSNSRSEMNVSTLELGDSALYLCASSLLSGTGEQYFGPGTRLTVT.

This chain joins TRBV4-3 and TRBJ1-3; 9 bases map to TRBD1. The CDR3 is made up of 16 amino acids. The V and J ends lost 3 bases and 3 bases, in that order; junction bases with no gene match: 6. Looked up from germline, CDR1 is LGHNA and CDR2 is YSLEER. CDR3: CASSQGGQGSGNTIYF. For the CDR3, the DNA is TGCGCCAGCAGCCAGGGGGGACAGGGAAGTGGAAACACCATATATTTT.

This chain joins TRBV3-1 (or the pseudogene TRBV3-2) and TRBJ1-5; D might be TRBD1 (5 bases). The CDR3 contains 14 residues. Germline V gene lookup returns CDR1 LGHDT and CDR2 YNNKEL (reference sequence). Trimming left V 1 base short and J 11 bases short, with 15 bases between. The chain's CDR3 is CASSQGGGTQSQHF. The CDR3 DNA reads as TGTGCCAGCAGCCAAGGAGGAGGGACCCAGTCCCAGCATTTT.

About this clone: Other DNA sequences from this sample encode an identical CDR3 as well. The chain joins TRBV18 to TRBJ1-1; 7 bases map to TRBD1. Germline CDR1 KGHSH, CDR2 LQKENI. The CDR3 has 15 amino acids. Trimming at V came to 2 bases and at J to 5 bases, leaving 8 bases not matched to a gene. CDR3 sequence reads: CASSPESGGRTEAFF. The DNA of the CDR3 is TGTGCCAGCTCACCAGAGTCAGGGGGTCGGACTGAAGCTTTCTTT.

This sequence joins TRBV9 and TRBJ2-7; possibly TRBD2 for D (5 bases). Germline CDR1 is SGDLS and CDR2 is YYNGEE. V was cut by 3 bases and J by 2 bases, with 12 bases left in between. There are 14 residues in the CDR3. DNA of the CDR3: TGTGCCAGCAGCGGAGGGTCGCCAACCTACGAGCAGTACTTC. This sequence encodes CASSGGSPTYEQYF.